The T cell receptor beta chain under discussion was sequenced for a study of shared clonotypes between healthy human individuals. Positively selected for CCR7, the CD45RO-negative cells used as naive CD8 cells excluded terminally differentiated effector memory CD45RA+ cells. The CDR3 has 17 amino acids. V lost 4 bases and J lost 1; bases outside the gene matches: 4. CDR1 SEHNR and CDR2 FQNEAQ come from the germline V gene (reference sequence). The assay was immunoSEQ multiplex PCR, and TCRdb's table has in-frame clones only and misses some. The sample records 700,000 to 950,000 clones, about 96% being singletons. The sample holds one count of this clone.

The source is a young man in good health. The chain joins TRBV7-9 to TRBJ2-6; 10 bases line up with TRBD1. Sequenced input: naive CD8+ T cells sorted from blood. Here the CDR3 DNA reads TGTGCCAGCAGCTCCCCGGGACAGGGGTCTGGGGCCAACGTCCTGACTTTC. Translation gives CASSSPGQGSGANVLTF.